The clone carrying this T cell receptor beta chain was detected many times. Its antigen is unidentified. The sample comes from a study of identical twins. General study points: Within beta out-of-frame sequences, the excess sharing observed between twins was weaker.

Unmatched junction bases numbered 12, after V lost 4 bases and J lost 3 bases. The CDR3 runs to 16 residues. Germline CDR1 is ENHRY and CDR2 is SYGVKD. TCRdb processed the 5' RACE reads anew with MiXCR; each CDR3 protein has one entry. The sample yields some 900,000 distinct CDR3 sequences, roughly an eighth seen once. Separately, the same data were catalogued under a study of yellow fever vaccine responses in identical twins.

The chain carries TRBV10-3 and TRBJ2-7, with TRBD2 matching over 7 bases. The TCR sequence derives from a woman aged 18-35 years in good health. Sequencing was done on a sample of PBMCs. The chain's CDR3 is CAISAGGSGFFYEQYF. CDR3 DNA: TGTGCCATCAGTGCCGGGGGTAGCGGGTTTTTCTACGAGCAGTACTTC.